This T cell receptor (beta chain) originates from a study of blood T cell repertoires in COVID-19. Across the whole study: COVID-19 samples, acute and convalescent, were from the United States, Italy and Spain.

Original analysis: By means of reference gene primer amplification, nucleated cell counts were estimated. Using immunoSEQ multiplex PCR, the repertoire was profiled, and TCRdb retains in-frame clones only, with some absent. The V and J calls and clone size are taken from that table; D and trimming were inferred from the DNA. The sample has about 76,000 clones, approximately 89% seen once. This clonotype was obtained from a human donor in a cohort sampled during active COVID-19. Input material: peripheral blood.

The DNA for the CDR3 is TGTGCCAGCAGCTTGGGTCAGGGTATCTACAATGAGCAGTTCTTC. This translates into CASSLGQGIYNEQFF. V is TRBV5-4 and J is TRBJ2-1; tentatively, D is TRBD1 (5 bases). Trimming left V 0 bases short and J 3 bases short, with 10 bases between. The CDR3 loop spans 15 amino acids. The germline V gene has CDR1 SGHNT and CDR2 YYREEE (reference sequence). Together with reference TRBV5-4 and TRBJ2-1, the CDR3 gives the full variable domain: ETGVTQSPTHLIKTRGQQVTLRCSSQSGHNTVSWYQQALGQGPQFIFQYYREEENGRGNFPPRFSGLQFPNYSSELNVNALELDDSALYLCASSLGQGIYNEQFFGPGTRLTVL.